The 28 T cell receptor beta chains presented below share a single source sample, sequenced in a study of OX40 agonist ivuxolimab in advanced cancers. Libraries were prepared by immunoSEQ multiplex PCR; TCRdb keeps only in-frame clonotypes and omits some of them. The table has about 70,000 clones, about 90% seen once. The sequencing here drew on CD4+ or CD8+ T cells sorted from blood, taken in a trial of the OX40 agonist ivuxolimab. All receptors derive from an adult with an advanced solid tumor such as melanoma, head and neck, liver or kidney cancer.

CDR3: CASSGGALAGVREQYF. The CDR3 DNA is TGTGCCAGCAGCGGGGGGGCCCTAGCGGGAGTACGAGAGCAGTACTTC. The J gene is TRBJ2-7, the V gene TRBV7-2; 10 bases match TRBD2. This CDR3 is 16 amino acids long. J gave up 7 bases and V 5 bases, and 14 bases lay outside the gene matches. Looked up from germline, CDR1 is SGHTA and CDR2 is FQGNSA.

The chain carries TRBV7-9 and TRBJ2-1; D perhaps matches TRBD1 (8 bases). The V and J ends lost 5 bases and 0 bases respectively, with 14 bases between them. The CDR3 has 16 residues. Looked up from germline, CDR1 is SEHNR and CDR2 is FQNEAQ (reference sequence). CDR3 nucleotides: TGTGCCAGCAGCCAGGGGGCTAGCGGCTCCTACAATGAGCAGTTCTTC. It specifies CASSQGASGSYNEQFF. Full variable domain (remainder filled in from reference TRBV7-9 and TRBJ2-1): DTGVSQNPRHKITKRGQNVTFRCDPISEHNRLYWYRQTLGQGPEFLTYFQNEAQLEKSRLLSDRFSAERPKGSFSTLEIQRTEQGDSAMYLCASSQGASGSYNEQFFGPGTRLTVL.

The chain uses TRBV6-6 and TRBJ2-7; D is uncertain. V lost 7 bases and J lost 2, with 15 bases in between. From germline, CDR1 is MNHNY and CDR2 SVGAGI (reference sequence). The CDR3 loop spans 14 amino acids. In DNA form, the CDR3 reads TGTGCCAGCAAACCCGGGCCAGGACCCTACGAGCAGTACTTC. Encoded protein: CASKPGPGPYEQYF.

The chain has TRBV29-1 and TRBJ2-7, with a tentative D call TRBD1 (8 bases). The CDR3 spans 16 residues. Germline CDR1 SQVTM, CDR2 ANQGSEA. Trimming pared 4 bases from V and 0 bases from J, leaving 19 bases between. CDR3 coding DNA: TGCAGCGTTGGGGGACAGGCGGGAGAGAACTCCTACGAGCAGTACTTC. Translation gives CSVGGQAGENSYEQYF.

The gene calls are TRBV30 and TRBJ2-3; 10 positions agree with TRBD2. Germline V gene data show CDR1 as GTSNPN and CDR2 as SVGIG (reference sequence). Trimming took 3 bases from V and 7 from J; bases not matched to a gene: 7. CDR3 length: 14 amino acids. CDR3 bases: TGTGCCTGGAGGGCTAGCGGGAGTGTAAATACGCAGTATTTT. It codes for CAWRASGSVNTQYF.

The chain carries TRBV6-1 and TRBJ1-5; D possibly corresponds to TRBD1 (5 bases). Trimming removed 3 bases at V and 2 bases at J, with 14 bases between. The CDR3 spans 16 residues. Germline V gives CDR1 MNHNS, CDR2 SASEGT. As DNA, the CDR3 is TGTGCCAGCAGTGACTTCCGGGGCGGTGGCAATCAGCCCCAGCATTTT. Translation gives CASSDFRGGGNQPQHF.

The rearrangement uses TRBV5-1 and TRBJ1-4; no definite D call. The ends were cut back, 3 bases at V and 8 bases at J, with 11 bases in the middle. The CDR3 extends over 13 amino acids. Germline V CDR1 and CDR2: SGHRS, YFSETQ. This chain's CDR3 is CASSSSRTEKLFF. The DNA for the CDR3 is TGCGCCAGCAGCTCATCCCGAACCGAAAAACTGTTTTTT.

J is TRBJ1-3 and V is TRBV5-1; D gene uncertain. Germline assignment: CDR1 SGHRS and CDR2 YFSETQ. The CDR3 is made up of 15 amino acids. V lost 0 bases, J lost 1 base, and 8 bases lay in between. CDR3 sequence reads: CASSLAASSGNTIYF. As DNA, the CDR3 is TGCGCCAGCAGCTTGGCGGCTTCTTCTGGAAACACCATATATTTT.

The chain joins TRBV28 to TRBJ1-2; 7 nucleotides agree with TRBD1. After removal of 8 bases from V and 8 bases from J, the junction contained 8 bases not matched to a gene. The CDR3 runs to 12 residues. Germline V gene data show CDR1 as MDHEN and CDR2 as SYDVKM. This CDR3 is CASAVDRVGYTF. The DNA for the CDR3 is TGTGCCAGCGCGGTCGACAGGGTCGGCTACACCTTC.

The chain combines TRBV7-8 with TRBJ1-1; a weak D match, TRBD1 (5 bases). V dropped 5 bases and J dropped 1 base, with 17 bases sitting between them. Germline CDR1 SGHVS, CDR2 FQNEAQ. This CDR3 is 16 amino acids long. The CDR3 loop reads CASSPSRGKRNTEAFF. In DNA form, the CDR3 reads TGTGCCAGCAGCCCCTCGCGGGGCAAACGGAACACTGAAGCTTTCTTT. Filled out from reference TRBV7-8 and TRBJ1-1, the complete variable domain reads GAGVSQSPRYKVAKRGQDVALRCDPISGHVSLFWYQQALGQGPEFLTYFQNEAQLDKSGLPSDRFFAERPEGSVSTLKIQRTQQEDSAVYLCASSPSRGKRNTEAFFGQGTRLTVV.

This CDR3 is CASSSPPGQGADTGELFF. The CDR3 DNA is TGTGCCAGCAGCTCGCCCCCGGGACAGGGGGCTGACACCGGGGAGCTGTTTTTT. V gene TRBV21-1 combines with J gene TRBJ2-2; TRBD1 is taken as the D call from the table, unchecked against the DNA. TRBV21-1 is assigned pseudogene status. CDR3 length: 18 amino acids.

V and J are TRBV11-3 and TRBJ1-5; D might be TRBD1 (5 bases). The CDR3 covers 18 residues. V dropped 5 bases and J dropped 5 bases, with 25 bases sitting between them. Germline CDR1 reads SGHNT; CDR2 reads YENEEA. The CDR3 here is CASSLIRERLGDHQPQHF. In DNA, the CDR3 is TGTGCCAGCAGCCTGATAAGGGAACGTCTGGGGGACCATCAGCCCCAGCATTTT.

This chain uses TRBV29-1 with TRBJ2-7; tentative D call: TRBD1 (7 bases). V dropped 6 bases and J dropped 5 bases, with 26 bases sitting between them. This CDR3 comprises 16 residues. Germline lookup yields CDR1 SQVTM and CDR2 ANQGSEA. The CDR3 coding sequence is TGCAGCGTGTCAGGGGGGACTGACAGTCTCCCCCACGAGCAGTACTTC. It encodes CSVSGGTDSLPHEQYF.

The chain links TRBV30 to TRBJ1-5; 9 positions match TRBD1. V gave up 7 bases and J gave up 5 bases; unmatched junction bases: 3. There are 12 residues in the CDR3. CDR1 and CDR2 from the germline V gene are GTSNPN and SVGIG (reference sequence). Written as DNA, the CDR3 is TGTGCCTTCAGGACAGGGGATCAGCCCCAGCATTTT. Translating gives CAFRTGDQPQHF.

The chain recombines TRBV19 with TRBJ2-1; no clear D. Trimming removed 0 bases from V and 0 bases from J, with 12 bases in between. CDR3 length equals 17 residues. CDR1 is LNHDA, CDR2 SQIVND, per germline (reference sequence). CDR3: CASSIDEVQSSYNEQFF. DNA for the CDR3: TGTGCCAGTAGTATAGATGAGGTTCAGAGCTCCTACAATGAGCAGTTCTTC.

J is TRBJ2-2 and V is TRBV2, with unresolved D. The length of the CDR3 is 14 residues. Looked up from germline, CDR1 is SNHLY and CDR2 is FYNNEI. Trimming left V 5 bases short and J 0 bases short, with 7 bases between. This CDR3 reads CASSTRTNTGELFF. The CDR3, as DNA: TGTGCCAGCAGTACCAGAACGAACACCGGGGAGCTGTTTTTT.

This clone was detected only once. The rearrangement uses TRBV14 and TRBJ2-7; possibly TRBD1 for D (5 bases). V was shortened by 1 base and J by 8 bases, with 15 bases between the two germline ends. The CDR3 runs 14 residues. Germline loops: CDR1 SGHDN, CDR2 FVKESK. CDR3 sequence: CASSQVDKGLKQYF. CDR3 bases: TGTGCCAGCAGCCAAGTGGACAAGGGGCTCAAGCAGTACTTC.

V and J are TRBV7-8 and TRBJ2-1; TRBD2 is a possible D gene (6 bases). This CDR3 is 13 amino acids long. Between the trimmed V and J ends, which lost 6 bases and 5 bases, there was a span of 11 bases. The germline gives CDR1 SGHVS, CDR2 FQNEAQ. The CDR3 DNA follows: TGTGCCAGCAGTCTCCGGGGGAACAATGAGCAGTTCTTC. Translated: CASSLRGNNEQFF.

V gene TRBV6-1 combines with J gene TRBJ2-5, with a tentative D call TRBD1 (6 bases). This CDR3 is 14 amino acids long. The V and J ends lost 2 bases and 5 bases respectively, with 12 bases between them. Looked up from germline, CDR1 is MNHNS and CDR2 is SASEGT. CDR3 sequence (DNA): TGTGCCAGCAGTGAAACAGGGATGGCGGAGACCCAGTACTTC. The encoded protein is CASSETGMAETQYF.

This sequence joins TRBV5-1 and TRBJ2-7; 8 bases line up with TRBD1. V gave up 3 bases and J gave up 1 base; unmatched junction bases: 9. The CDR3 runs to 16 residues. Germline V gives CDR1 SGHRS, CDR2 YFSETQ. In DNA, the CDR3 is TGCGCCAGCAGCTCGGTCCTCGGGACAGGTTCCTACGAGCAGTACTTC. Protein: CASSSVLGTGSYEQYF.

The gene calls are TRBV5-1 and TRBJ1-1; 8 bases line up with TRBD1. Germline V gene sequence: CDR1 SGHRS, CDR2 YFSETQ. This CDR3 spans 16 amino acids. Trimming took 4 bases from V and 1 from J; bases not matched to a gene: 9. CDR3 sequence reads: CASSGLYRGANTEAFF. Here the CDR3 DNA reads TGCGCCAGCAGCGGTTTGTACAGGGGGGCGAACACTGAAGCTTTCTTT.

The chain links TRBV10-1 to TRBJ2-3; D uncertain. The CDR3 loop spans 11 amino acids. Germline V CDR1 and CDR2: WNHNN, SYGVQD (reference sequence). V shed 3 bases and J shed 7 bases, with 5 bases lying between them. The CDR3 nucleotides read TGCGCCAGCAGTGAAGACCATACGCAGTATTTT. This sequence encodes CASSEDHTQYF.

The chain's CDR3 is CASSQAVGGETQYF. In nucleotides, the CDR3 is TGCGCCAGCAGCCAAGCTGTGGGGGGGGAGACCCAGTACTTC. The chain is built from TRBV4-1 and TRBJ2-5, with TRBD2 identical over 7 bases. Germline assignment: CDR1 MGHRA and CDR2 YSYEKL. This CDR3 has 14 residues. Germline trimming cut 1 base from V and 5 bases from J; bases unmatched to any gene: 4.

The chain recombines TRBV4-2 with TRBJ2-2; D is undetermined. Per germline, CDR1 LGHNA and CDR2 YNFKEQ. The germline V and J ends were trimmed by 5 bases and 1 base, with 11 bases remaining between them. The CDR3 covers 15 residues. The CDR3 here is CASSLDAQNTGELFF. In nucleotides, the CDR3 is TGTGCCAGCAGCTTGGACGCCCAGAACACCGGGGAGCTGTTTTTT.

The chain carries TRBV11-2 and TRBJ2-1, with TRBD2 matching over 8 bases. The CDR3 consists of 15 residues. Germline CDR1 and CDR2: SGHAT and FQNNGV. V was clipped by 5 bases and J by 3 bases; unmatched bases: 6. CDR3 amino acids: CASSLGGVNYNEQFF. Here the CDR3 DNA reads TGTGCCAGCAGCCTCGGGGGGGTCAACTACAATGAGCAGTTCTTC.

The rearrangement uses TRBV28 and TRBJ2-1; 9 bases are shared with TRBD2. The CDR3 loop spans 11 amino acids. The germline gives CDR1 MDHEN, CDR2 SYDVKM. The CDR3 here is CALAGNNEQFF. In DNA form, the CDR3 reads TGTGCGCTAGCGGGGAACAATGAGCAGTTCTTC. Full variable domain (rest looked up from reference TRBV28 and TRBJ2-1): DVKVTQSSRYLVKRTGEKVFLECVQDMDHENMFWYRQDPGLGLRLIYFSYDVKMKEKGDIPEGYSVSREKKERFSLILESASTNQTSMYLCALAGNNEQFFGPGTRLTVL.

This CDR3 is CASSIDRGATEAFF. DNA of the CDR3: TGTGCCAGTAGTATAGACAGGGGGGCCACTGAAGCTTTCTTT. The chain links TRBV19 to TRBJ1-1; 7 nucleotides align to TRBD1. CDR1 is LNHDA and CDR2 is SQIVND in the germline V gene (reference sequence). CDR3 length equals 14 residues. V was clipped by 0 bases and J by 4 bases; unmatched bases: 2. The complete variable domain, with remaining parts taken from reference TRBV19 and TRBJ1-1, reads DGGITQSPKYLFRKEGQNVTLSCEQNLNHDAMYWYRQDPGQGLRLIYYSQIVNDFQKGDIAEGYSVSREKKESFPLTVTSAQKNPTAFYLCASSIDRGATEAFFGQGTRLTVV.

This sequence joins TRBV19 and TRBJ2-7; 10 nucleotides align to TRBD2. The J segment lost 1 base and the V segment lost 3 bases, leaving 12 bases of the junction unmatched. The CDR3 totals 18 residues. Germline lookup yields CDR1 LNHDA and CDR2 SQIVND (reference sequence). The DNA for the CDR3 is TGTGCCAGTAGTATGTTCCTCCAGCGGGAGGGCAGGTCCTACGAGCAGTACTTC. It codes for CASSMFLQREGRSYEQYF.